One TCR beta chain is described in this entry. This specimen belongs to a study of CD8 T cells in ankylosing spondylitis. From the 5' RACE reads, TCRdb called clonotypes with MiXCR, one entry per CDR3 protein. The sample contains roughly 130,000 distinct CDR3 sequences, approximately 9.2% of which appear only once. The CDR3 runs 10 residues. Trimming removed 4 bases from V and 3 bases from J, with 2 bases in between. Germline CDR1 is DFQATT and CDR2 is SNEGSKA (reference sequence). The receptor comes from a male donor with ankylosing spondylitis. The chain couples TRBV20-1 to TRBJ2-3, with D hard to call. The sequenced sample was synovial fluid, either unsorted or a sorted T cell fraction (not recorded which). The CDR3 bases are TGCAGTGCTACTACAGATACGCAGTATTTT. This encodes CSATTDTQYF.